This T cell receptor beta chain was identified during a study of blood T cell repertoires in COVID-19. Across the whole study: Sites in the United States, Italy and Spain provided acute and convalescent COVID-19 samples. Sources were T cells, B-cell-depleted T cells, or PBMCs; the material itself was cDNA or gDNA.

The CDR3 runs 17 residues. The junction had 9 bases not matched to a gene; V was cut back by 0 bases and J by 4 bases. Germline CDR1 and CDR2: LGHDT and YNNKEL (reference sequence). Authors' methods: The assay estimated nucleated cells by amplifying reference gene primers. Sequenced by immunoSEQ multiplex PCR; TCRdb stores in-frame clones only, minus some. V and J calls and clone size are as listed in that table; D and trimming were resolved from the DNA. The sample holds about 220,000 clones, 75% to 90% seen once. The clonotype was recovered from a woman in her 30s who had recovered from COVID-19. Sequencing was performed on peripheral blood. The chain couples TRBV3-1 (or the pseudogene TRBV3-2) to TRBJ2-3, with TRBD1 matching over 8 bases. DNA of the CDR3: TGTGCCAGCAGCCAAGATATGAACAGGGGGGTCGCAGATACGCAGTATTTT. It is translated as CASSQDMNRGVADTQYF.